The T cell receptor (beta chain) described here comes from a study of cytomegalovirus exposure and HLA in healthy donors. 60 Vbeta and 13 Jbeta primers were used in PCR. Libraries were prepared by immunoSEQ multiplex PCR; TCRdb keeps only in-frame clonotypes and omits some of them. The sample has around 130,000 clones, around three quarters seen once. This clone was detected once. This CDR3 comprises 14 residues. Trimming cost V 9 bases and J 3 bases, with 17 bases left between them. Germline-derived CDR1 and CDR2 are SNHLY and FYNNEI. The V gene is TRBV2, the J gene TRBJ2-5; the D gene is possibly TRBD1 (6 bases). This sequence was found in a woman aged 55 to 70 in good health and CMV-seropositive. The sequenced material came from PBMCs. Here the CDR3 reads CARQHRELEETQYF. The CDR3 DNA follows: TGTGCCAGACAACACAGGGAGCTTGAAGAGACCCAGTACTTC.